These 11 T cell receptor beta chains came from one sample sequenced in a study of vaccination effects on CD4 cells after COVID-19. Subsequent to less than eleven days of culture, CD4+ T cells were isolated. Each participant was administered two doses of either the BNT162b2 or the mRNA-1273 vaccine. Which antigens these TCRs recognize remains unknown. Clones were sequenced by immunoSEQ multiplex PCR, and TCRdb holds only the in-frame ones, with some missing. The repertoire includes roughly 45,000 clones, 72% of them detected once, and under 10% sits in the top ten. The input for sequencing was CD4+ T cells from PBMCs cultured without peptide, taken after COVID-19 vaccination. The receptor source for this set is a human donor who received a COVID-19 vaccine.

This rearrangement joins TRBV5-1 to TRBJ1-1; D possibly corresponds to TRBD1 (5 bases). This CDR3 has 14 amino acids. V dropped 0 bases and J dropped 6 bases, with 12 bases sitting between them. In germline, CDR1 is SGHRS, CDR2 YFSETQ. The CDR3 spells CASSLAPGDAEAFF. Written as DNA, the CDR3 is TGCGCCAGCAGCTTGGCGCCCGGGGACGCTGAAGCTTTCTTT.

V gene TRBV30 combines with J gene TRBJ2-7; 14 bases align to TRBD2. V was clipped by 0 bases and J by 0 bases; unmatched bases: 10. CDR1 GTSNPN and CDR2 SVGIG come from the germline V gene (reference sequence). The CDR3 contains 19 residues. DNA for the CDR3: TGTGCCTGGAGTGTAAGGGGACTAGCGGGGGCCCCTCTCTCCTACGAGCAGTACTTC. This translates into CAWSVRGLAGAPLSYEQYF.

The rearrangement joins TRBV6-5 to TRBJ1-1; 8 bases agree with TRBD1. V shed 6 bases, J shed 7 bases, and the junction held 7 bases outside the gene matches. Germline CDR1 reads MNHEY; CDR2 reads SVGAGI. CDR3 length: 13 residues. The CDR3 DNA is TGTGCCAGCAGCCCCCGGACAGGGAATGAAGCTTTCTTT. Translation gives CASSPRTGNEAFF.

The chain links TRBV6-1 to TRBJ2-1; a weak D match, TRBD2 (5 bases). The CDR3 runs to 10 residues. Trimming took off 1 base at V and 15 bases at J, with 7 bases between the two ends. Germline CDR1 reads MNHNS; CDR2 reads SASEGT. CDR3 bases: TGTGCCAGCAGTGAAGAGCGGCCGTTCTTC. Translating it yields CASSEERPFF.

Only one count was recorded for this clone. The rearrangement links TRBV2 to TRBJ1-4, with D maybe TRBD1 (6 bases). Germline CDR1 is SNHLY and CDR2 is FYNNEI. The CDR3 has 15 residues. V gave up 2 bases and J gave up 1 base, with 8 bases separating them. The CDR3 DNA follows: TGTGCCAGCAGTGAACTACAGGGAACTAATGAAAAACTGTTTTTT. It translates to CASSELQGTNEKLFF.

This clone has only a few counts. The J gene is TRBJ2-2, the V gene TRBV30; D tentatively reads TRBD1 or TRBD2 (5 bases each). CDR1 is GTSNPN and CDR2 is SVGIG in the germline V gene (reference sequence). V was trimmed by 3 bases and J by 6 bases, leaving 11 bases between them. CDR3 length: 13 residues. In nucleotides, the CDR3 is TGTGCCTGGAGGGAGAGGGGAGCCGGGGAGCTGTTTTTT. It is translated as CAWRERGAGELFF.

The V and J genes are TRBV6-5 and TRBJ2-5, with D tentatively TRBD2 (5 bases). V was pared by 4 bases and J by 4 bases, with 13 bases between. Looked up from germline, CDR1 is MNHEY and CDR2 is SVGAGI. This CDR3 is 14 amino acids long. DNA of the CDR3: TGTGCCAGCAGTTCCCGTCGGGAACCAGAGACCCAGTACTTC. Translation gives CASSSRREPETQYF.

The V gene is TRBV21-1, the J gene TRBJ2-1; the DNA was not compared with TRBD1, the D call given in the table. TRBV21-1 is marked as a pseudogene. This CDR3 has 11 residues. CDR3 DNA: TGTGCCAGCCGACAGCTCGATGAGCAGTTCTTC. This translates into CASRQLDEQFF.

The chain couples TRBV7-8 to TRBJ2-3, with D possibly TRBD1 on 5 matching bases. Per the germline V gene, CDR1 is SGHVS and CDR2 is FQNEAQ. The length of the CDR3 is 15 residues. Trimming left V 0 bases short and J 5 bases short, with 12 bases between. The CDR3 sequence: CASSLAGRVIDTQYF. The DNA for the CDR3 is TGTGCCAGCAGCTTAGCCGGCAGGGTGATAGATACGCAGTATTTT.

CDR3 residues: CASRLVGPEGDYEQYF. Written as DNA, the CDR3 is TGTGCAAGTCGCTTAGTAGGGCCGGAGGGGGACTACGAGCAGTACTTC. The V gene is TRBV12-2, the J gene TRBJ2-7. TRBV12-2 constitutes a pseudogene. The CDR3 is 16 amino acids.

This sequence joins TRBV21-1 and TRBJ1-4. TRBV21-1 is a pseudogene locus. The CDR3 loop spans 15 amino acids. CDR3 nucleotide sequence: TGTGCCAGCAGCAAAGTTAAGGCCATAAATGAAAAACTGTTTTTT. This gives the protein CASSKVKAINEKLFF.